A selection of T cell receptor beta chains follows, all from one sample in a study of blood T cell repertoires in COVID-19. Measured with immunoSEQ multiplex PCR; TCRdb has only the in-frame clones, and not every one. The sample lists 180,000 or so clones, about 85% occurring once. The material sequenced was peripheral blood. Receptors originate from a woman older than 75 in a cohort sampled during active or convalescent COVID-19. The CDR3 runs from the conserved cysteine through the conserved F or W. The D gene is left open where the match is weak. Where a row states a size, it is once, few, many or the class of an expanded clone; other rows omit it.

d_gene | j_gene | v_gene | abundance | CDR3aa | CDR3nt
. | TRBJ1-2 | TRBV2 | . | CASRGTFLNYGYTF | TGTGCCAGCAGGGGGACATTTCTTAACTATGGCTACACCTTC
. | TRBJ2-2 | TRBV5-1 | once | CASTGEWVTGELFF | TGCGCCAGCACGGGGGAGTGGGTCACCGGGGAGCTGTTTTTT
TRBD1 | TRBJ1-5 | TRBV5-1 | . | CASSPQGQGGNQPQHF | TGCGCCAGCAGCCCCCAGGGACAGGGAGGCAATCAGCCCCAGCATTTT
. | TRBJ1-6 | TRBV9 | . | CASSAQTGLVNSPLHF | TGTGCCAGCAGCGCCCAAACAGGGCTCGTCAATTCACCCCTCCACTTT
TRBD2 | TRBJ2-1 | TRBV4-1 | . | CASSQVALAAAYNEQFF | TGCGCCAGCAGCCAAGTGGCTCTAGCGGCGGCCTACAATGAGCAGTTCTTC
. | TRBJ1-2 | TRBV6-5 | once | CASSYRTVTSNYGYTF | TGTGCCAGCAGTTATAGGACAGTAACCTCTAACTATGGCTACACCTTC
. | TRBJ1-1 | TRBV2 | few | CASSNPSGRVRGTEAFF | TGTGCCAGCAGCAACCCTTCAGGTAGGGTCAGGGGCACTGAAGCTTTCTTT
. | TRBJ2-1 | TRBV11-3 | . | CASSPGDTNEQFF | TGTGCCAGCAGCCCAGGGGATACCAATGAGCAGTTCTTC
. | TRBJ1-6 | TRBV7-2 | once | CASSLKSDNSPLHF | TGTGCCAGCAGCTTAAAGTCGGATAATTCACCCCTCCACTTT
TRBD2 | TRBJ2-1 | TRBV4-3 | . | CASSLMGLAGNEQFF | TGCGCCAGCAGCCTAATGGGACTAGCGGGCAATGAGCAGTTCTTC
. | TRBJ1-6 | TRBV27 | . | CASSLLNSPLHF | TGTGCCAGCAGTTTACTTAATTCACCCCTCCACTTT
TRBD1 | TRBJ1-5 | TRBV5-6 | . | CASSFAGTGSNQPQHF | TGTGCCAGCAGCTTTGCCGGGACAGGAAGCAATCAGCCCCAGCATTTT
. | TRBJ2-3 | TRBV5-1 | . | CASSFNPGDTQYF | TGCGCCAGCAGCTTCAATCCGGGAGATACGCAGTATTTT
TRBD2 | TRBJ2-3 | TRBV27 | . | CASSHNGRSGSADTQYF | TGTGCCAGCAGCCATAATGGACGTAGCGGGAGCGCAGATACGCAGTATTTT
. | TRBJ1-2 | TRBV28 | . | CASSLTQGYGYTF | TGTGCCAGCAGCCTGACGCAGGGATATGGCTACACCTTC
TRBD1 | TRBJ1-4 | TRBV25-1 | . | CASRTGANEKLFF | TGTGCCAGTCGGACAGGGGCAAACGAAAAACTGTTTTTT
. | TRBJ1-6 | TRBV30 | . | CAWRSNLLSVFNSPLHF | TGTGCCTGGAGGTCAAACCTACTGTCCGTCTTTAATTCACCCCTCCACTTT
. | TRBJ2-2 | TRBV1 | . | CTSSPEVGLLNTGELFF | TGCACCAGCAGCCCAGAGGTGGGGCTTCTCAACACCGGGGAGCTGTTTTTT
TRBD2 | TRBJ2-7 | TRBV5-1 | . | CASSLSSGVSYEQYF | TGCGCCAGCAGCCTCTCTAGCGGGGTATCCTACGAGCAGTACTTC
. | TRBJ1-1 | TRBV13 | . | CASSLINREAFF | TGTGCCAGCAGCTTAATCAACAGGGAAGCTTTCTTT
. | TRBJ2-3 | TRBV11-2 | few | CASSLVAEAQYF | TGTGCCAGCAGCTTAGTGGCGGAAGCGCAGTATTTT
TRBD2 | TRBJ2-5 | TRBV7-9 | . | CASSLTSGGETQYF | TGTGCCAGCAGCCTGACTAGCGGGGGGGAGACCCAGTACTTC
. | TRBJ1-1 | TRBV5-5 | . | CASSFNPGTTEAFF | TGTGCCAGCAGCTTTAATCCGGGAACGACTGAAGCTTTCTTT
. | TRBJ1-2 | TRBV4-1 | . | CASSQDPRQGSNYGYTF | TGCGCCAGCAGCCAAGATCCCCGGCAGGGGAGTAACTATGGCTACACCTTC
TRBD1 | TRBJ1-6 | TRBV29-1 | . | CSVVRDRANSPLHF | TGCAGCGTAGTCAGGGACAGGGCTAATTCACCCCTCCACTTT
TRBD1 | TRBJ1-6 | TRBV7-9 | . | CASTKTGTDNSPLHF | TGTGCCAGCACCAAAACAGGGACAGATAATTCACCCCTCCACTTT
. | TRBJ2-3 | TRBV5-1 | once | CASSPGVAVSTDTQYF | TGCGCCAGCAGCCCGGGGGTAGCGGTTAGCACAGATACGCAGTATTTT
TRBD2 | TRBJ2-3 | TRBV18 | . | CASSPPKRAQLAGTSTDTQYF | TGTGCCAGCTCACCACCGAAAAGGGCCCAGTTAGCGGGAACTAGCACAGATACGCAGTATTTT
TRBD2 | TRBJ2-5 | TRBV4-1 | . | CASSQDLASGRKKTQYF | TGCGCCAGCAGCCAAGATTTGGCTAGCGGGAGGAAGAAGACCCAGTACTTC
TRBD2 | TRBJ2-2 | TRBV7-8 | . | CASSPTSGRSHTGELFF | TGTGCCAGCAGCCCGACTAGCGGGAGATCGCACACCGGGGAGCTGTTTTTT
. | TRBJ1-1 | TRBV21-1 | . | CASSPTPRGQALPVNTEAFF | TGTGCCAGCAGCCCTACCCCCCGGGGACAGGCTCTCCCTGTGAACACTGAAGCTTTCTTT
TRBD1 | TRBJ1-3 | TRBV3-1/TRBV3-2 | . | CASSPPGGGNTIYF | TGTGCCAGCAGCCCACCAGGGGGCGGAAACACCATATATTTT
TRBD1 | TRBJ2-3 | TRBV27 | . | CASSLTGQGLTDTQYF | TGTGCCAGCAGTTTAACGGGACAGGGTTTGACAGATACGCAGTATTTT
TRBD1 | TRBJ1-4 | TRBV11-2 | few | CASSTYRGTNEKLFF | TGTGCCAGCAGCACATACAGGGGAACTAATGAAAAACTGTTTTTT
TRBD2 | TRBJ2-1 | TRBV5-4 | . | CASSQNAGDEQFF | TGTGCCAGCAGCCAAAATGCGGGGGATGAGCAGTTCTTC
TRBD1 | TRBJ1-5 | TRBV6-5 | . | CARPGGRQPQHF | TGTGCCAGACCAGGGGGCCGACAGCCCCAGCATTTT
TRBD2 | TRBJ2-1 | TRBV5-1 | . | CASSLVSGLANHEQFF | TGCGCCAGCAGCTTGGTTTCAGGACTAGCGAACCATGAGCAGTTCTTC
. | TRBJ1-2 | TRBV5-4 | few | CASSFNQIQGTHGYTF | TGTGCCAGCAGCTTCAACCAAATACAGGGAACCCATGGCTACACCTTC
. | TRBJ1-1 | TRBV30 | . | CAWTLGRGRAFF | TGTGCCTGGACTCTAGGGCGGGGAAGAGCTTTCTTT
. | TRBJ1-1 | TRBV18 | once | CASATGSDTEAFF | TGTGCCAGCGCAACGGGGTCAGATACTGAAGCTTTCTTT
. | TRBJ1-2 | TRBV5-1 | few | CASSLAGQGGYTF | TGCGCCAGCAGCTTGGCTGGGCAGGGAGGCTACACCTTC
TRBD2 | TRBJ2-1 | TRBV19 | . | CASRTGGSYNEQFF | TGTGCCAGTAGGACGGGGGGGTCCTACAATGAGCAGTTCTTC
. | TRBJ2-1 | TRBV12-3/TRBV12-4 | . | CASSPSLAAEQFF | TGTGCCAGCAGTCCGAGTCTAGCAGCTGAGCAGTTCTTC
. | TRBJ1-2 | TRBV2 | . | CASSEFPGPVGYTF | TGTGCCAGCAGTGAGTTCCCAGGTCCTGTCGGCTACACCTTC
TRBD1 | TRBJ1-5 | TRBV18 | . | CASSPDREDQPQHF | TGTGCCAGCTCACCTGACAGGGAAGATCAGCCCCAGCATTTT
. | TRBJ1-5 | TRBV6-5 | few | CASKRQGQPQHF | TGTGCCAGCAAACGTCAGGGGCAGCCCCAGCATTTT
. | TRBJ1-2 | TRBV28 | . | CASSSGRGNYGYTF | TGTGCCAGCAGTTCCGGACGGGGAAACTATGGCTACACCTTC
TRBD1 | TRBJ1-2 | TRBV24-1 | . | CATSDPGQTSYGYTF | TGTGCCACCAGTGATCCGGGACAGACGTCCTATGGCTACACCTTC
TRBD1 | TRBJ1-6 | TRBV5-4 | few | CASSLQGRHSPLHF | TGTGCCAGCAGCTTACAGGGGAGGCATTCACCCCTCCACTTT